The rows below give T cell receptor beta chains drawn from one sample of a study of shared clonotypes between healthy human individuals. Repertoires were generated with immunoSEQ multiplex PCR, while TCRdb's copy carries only in-frame clones and drops some. The sample consists of 450,000 to 500,000 clones, about 72% of them appearing once. Sequencing was done on a sample of PBMCs. The receptors here all came from a middle-aged woman in good health. Some clones in this sample may be carry-over from other donors' samples. CDR3s include the opening cysteine and the closing phenylalanine or tryptophan.

V,J,CDR3
TRBV11-2,TRBJ2-5,CASSRTSGSGQETQYF
TRBV6-9,TRBJ2-1,CASSYPFVGTYNEQFF
TRBV6-1,TRBJ2-7,CASSDNAGAGGEQYF
TRBV5-1,TRBJ2-7,CASSLELAKLDEQYF
TRBV28,TRBJ2-1,CASSSRSGVGWGNEQFF
TRBV28,TRBJ2-2,CASSLTVGGSITGELFF
TRBV9,TRBJ2-1,CASSVRDPYNEQFF
TRBV4-1,TRBJ2-3,CASHATLALGTDTQYF
TRBV19,TRBJ1-5,CASSINSGAQPQHF
TRBV7-3,TRBJ2-1,CASSFTGDNEQFF
TRBV5-4,TRBJ2-7,CASSEQFRGRHEQYF
TRBV5-4,TRBJ1-1,CASSQDVGGWGTEAFF
TRBV2,TRBJ2-3,CASRGQGAGTDTQYF
TRBV5-6,TRBJ1-1,CASSLVAGAHTEAFF
TRBV28,TRBJ1-2,CASRPGNSGGYTF
TRBV11-2,TRBJ2-1,CASSSGVPYNEQFF
TRBV30,TRBJ1-1,CAWSHGEDTEAFF
TRBV5-4,TRBJ2-1,CASSLVAGIGPNEQFF
TRBV7-9,TRBJ1-4,CASSLGPSNEKLFF
TRBV29-1,TRBJ2-1,CSVAERGGVYNEQFF
TRBV9,TRBJ1-2,CASSVATDGYGYTF
TRBV7-8,TRBJ2-7,CASSVQGAEYEQYF
TRBV27,TRBJ2-3,CASSFQGASSTDTQYF
TRBV11-3,TRBJ2-1,CASSWGRYNEQFF
TRBV7-2,TRBJ2-3,CASSARRLASTDTQYF
TRBV28,TRBJ2-3,CASSCVLAGLPTPTDTQYF
TRBV6-1,TRBJ1-5,CASSDGQGASYQPQHF
TRBV9,TRBJ2-3,CASSASIAGGDTQYF
TRBV27,TRBJ2-7,CASSLSRQGGEQYF
TRBV27,TRBJ2-1,CASSHLQGFYNEQFF
TRBV4-2,TRBJ1-1,CASSQEAGITEAFF